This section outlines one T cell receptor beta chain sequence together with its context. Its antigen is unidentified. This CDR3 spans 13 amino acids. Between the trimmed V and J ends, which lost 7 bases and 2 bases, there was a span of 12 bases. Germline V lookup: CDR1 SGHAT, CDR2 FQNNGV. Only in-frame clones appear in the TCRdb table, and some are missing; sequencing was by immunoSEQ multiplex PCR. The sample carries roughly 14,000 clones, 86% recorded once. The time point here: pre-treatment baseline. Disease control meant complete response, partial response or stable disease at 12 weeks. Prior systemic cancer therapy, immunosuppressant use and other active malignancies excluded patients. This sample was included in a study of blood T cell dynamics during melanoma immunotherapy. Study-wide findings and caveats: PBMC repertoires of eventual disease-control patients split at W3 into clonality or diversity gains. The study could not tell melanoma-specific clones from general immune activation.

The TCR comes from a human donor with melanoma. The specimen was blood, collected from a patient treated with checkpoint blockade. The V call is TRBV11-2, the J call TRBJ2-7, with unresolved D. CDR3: CASKSAGAYEQYF. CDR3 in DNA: TGTGCCAGCAAATCAGCAGGCGCCTACGAGCAGTACTTC.